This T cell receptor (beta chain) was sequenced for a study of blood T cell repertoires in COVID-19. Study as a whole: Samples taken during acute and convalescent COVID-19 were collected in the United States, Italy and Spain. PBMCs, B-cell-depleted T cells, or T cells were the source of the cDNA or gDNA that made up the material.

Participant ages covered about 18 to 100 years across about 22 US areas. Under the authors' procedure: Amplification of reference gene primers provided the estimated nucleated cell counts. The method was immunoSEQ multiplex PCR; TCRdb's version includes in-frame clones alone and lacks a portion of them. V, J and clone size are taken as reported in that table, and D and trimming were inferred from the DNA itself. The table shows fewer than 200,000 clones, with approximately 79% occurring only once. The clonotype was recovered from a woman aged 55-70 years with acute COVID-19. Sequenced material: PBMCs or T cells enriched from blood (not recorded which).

Here the CDR3 reads CASSLAWADYGYTF. The CDR3 region has the DNA TGTGCCAGCAGCTTGGCCTGGGCAGACTATGGCTACACCTTC. The chain joins TRBV5-4 to TRBJ1-2; D call uncertain. The CDR3 length is 14 residues. Trimming cost V 0 bases and J 3 bases, with 9 bases left between them. Germline assignment: CDR1 SGHNT and CDR2 YYREEE (reference sequence).